This TCR beta chain was captured by sequencing in a study of CD8+ T cells in alopecia areata. V was shortened by 4 bases and J by 3 bases, with 26 bases between the two germline ends. Looked up from germline, CDR1 is MDHEN and CDR2 is SYDVKM. CDR3 length: 19 amino acids. As for this clone: The antigen is undetermined.

The sorting of PBMCs gave CD4+ and CD8+ T cells. cDNA prepared by RNA extraction and subsequent reverse transcription served as the template for sequencing. Some clones are missing from TCRdb's copy, which holds only in-frame ones; the method was immunoSEQ multiplex PCR. Of about 82,000 clones detected, roughly 51% appear once; the ten largest clones hold approximately 5.7%. Study-wide findings and caveats: Affected lesional scalp, above all in alopecia totalis/universalis, was more clonal than normal scalp.

The chain recombines TRBV28 with TRBJ2-3; no reliable D call. The sequencing sample was made of NKG2D-high CD8+ T cells sorted from blood. This receptor was taken from a human donor with alopecia areata. The CDR3 sequence is CASSSPSAEPSIQTDTQYF. The CDR3, as DNA: TGTGCCAGCAGTTCCCCGTCCGCCGAACCCAGTATTCAGACAGATACGCAGTATTTT. Full variable domain (missing parts from reference TRBV28 and TRBJ2-3): DVKVTQSSRYLVKRTGEKVFLECVQDMDHENMFWYRQDPGLGLRLIYFSYDVKMKEKGDIPEGYSVSREKKERFSLILESASTNQTSMYLCASSSPSAEPSIQTDTQYFGPGTRLTVL.